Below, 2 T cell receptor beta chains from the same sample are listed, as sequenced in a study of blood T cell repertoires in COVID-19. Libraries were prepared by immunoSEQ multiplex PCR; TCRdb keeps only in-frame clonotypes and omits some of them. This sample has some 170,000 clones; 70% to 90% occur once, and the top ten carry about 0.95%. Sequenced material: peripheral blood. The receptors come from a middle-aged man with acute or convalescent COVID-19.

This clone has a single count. CDR3 in DNA: TGTGCCAGCAGCCAGGGGGGTGGCTACACCTTC. Its translation is CASSQGGGYTF. This chain uses TRBV7-2 with TRBJ1-2; TRBD1 matches 7 bases. The length of the CDR3 is 11 residues. Germline loops: CDR1 SGHTA, CDR2 FQGNSA. V shed 5 bases, J shed 7 bases, and the junction held 1 base outside the gene matches. Using reference TRBV7-2 and TRBJ1-2 for the parts outside the CDR3, the full variable domain is GAGVSQSPSNKVTEKGKDVELRCDPISGHTALYWYRQSLGQGLEFLIYFQGNSAPDKSGLPSDRFSAERTGGSVSTLTIQRTQQEDSAVYLCASSQGGGYTFGSGTRLTVV.

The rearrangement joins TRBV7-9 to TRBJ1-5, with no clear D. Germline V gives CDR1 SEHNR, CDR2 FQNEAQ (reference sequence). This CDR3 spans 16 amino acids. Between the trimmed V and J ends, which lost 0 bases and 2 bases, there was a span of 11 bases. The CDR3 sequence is CASSLAVGRGNQPQHF. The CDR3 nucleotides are TGTGCCAGCAGCTTAGCAGTTGGGAGGGGCAATCAGCCCCAGCATTTT.